This T cell receptor (beta chain) originates from a study of early T cells in non-severe SARS-CoV-2 infection. Individually, cDNA molecules had unique molecular identifiers attached to them. A single record per CDR3 protein comes from TCRdb applying MiXCR to the 5' RACE reads. The table lists 70,000 to 85,000 distinct CDR3 sequences, approximately 13% of them singletons. V was pared by 1 base and J by 1 base, with 10 bases between. CDR1 and CDR2 (germline): MGHDK, SYGVNS. The CDR3 runs to 15 residues. At least ten counts were recorded for this clonotype. The gene calls are TRBV25-1 and TRBJ2-5, with D perhaps matching TRBD1 (5 bases). This clonotype was obtained from an adult who was a healthcare worker with PCR-confirmed SARS-CoV-2 infection or an uninfected control (not recorded which). Sequencing used whole blood. The CDR3 DNA follows: TGTGCCAGCAGTGAATCCAGGACACCCCAAGAGACCCAGTACTTC. Its protein is CASSESRTPQETQYF.